This TCR beta chain was identified in a study of T cell clones after liver transplantation. TCRdb's table, derived via immunoSEQ multiplex PCR, lists solely in-frame clones and lacks some. In the table there are 18,000 or so clones, 80% to 90% of which are singletons. The germline gives CDR1 SGHDT, CDR2 YYEEEE. The CDR3 totals 15 residues. Trimming cost V 0 bases and J 2 bases, with 12 bases left between them. This chain connects TRBV5-6 to TRBJ2-7; TRBD1 or TRBD2 may be the D gene (5 bases each). Sequencing was performed on CD8+ T cells from blood, taken approximately 45 months after liver transplant. The clonotype was recovered from a human patient who received a liver transplant. The T cells may partly be graft donor cells. The CDR3: CASSLGDGTTYEQYF. CDR3 bases: TGTGCCAGCAGCTTGGGGGACGGGACGACCTACGAGCAGTACTTC. The full variable domain, rest sourced from reference TRBV5-6 and TRBJ2-7, is DAGVTQSPTHLIKTRGQQVTLRCSPKSGHDTVSWYQQALGQGPQFIFQYYEEEERQRGNFPDRFSGHQFPNYSSELNVNALLLGDSALYLCASSLGDGTTYEQYFGPGTRLTVT.